This is a list of T cell receptor beta chains from one sample in a study of regulatory dendritic cells for organ transplantation. Sequenced by immunoSEQ multiplex PCR; TCRdb stores in-frame clones only, minus some. The table has approximately 19,000 clones, about 79% seen once. The material sequenced was memory CD4+ T cells from blood. The origin of the receptors is a human donor in good health. CDR3s include the opening cysteine and the closing phenylalanine or tryptophan. The order of the fields is V gene, J gene, D gene, clone size, CDR3 DNA, CDR3 protein. The D gene is left open where the match is weak. A clone size is listed for some rows: how often the clone was seen (once, few, many), or a class if it is expanded.

V: TRBV27
J: TRBJ1-1
D: .
size: .
DNA: TGTGCCAGCCATGGCAGGGAAGGAGGGTACACTGAAGCTTTCTTT
CDR3: CASHGREGGYTEAFF

V: TRBV12-5
J: TRBJ2-7
D: .
size: few
DNA: TGTGCTAGTGGTTTGGTACTTGAAGGGGGAGAGCAGTACTTC
CDR3: CASGLVLEGGEQYF

V: TRBV5-8
J: TRBJ2-1
D: TRBD2
size: .
DNA: TGTGCCAGCGGTCCAGCGGGGGGGCGGGGGTCCAATGAGCAGTTCTTC
CDR3: CASGPAGGRGSNEQFF

V: TRBV7-2
J: TRBJ1-6
D: .
size: few
DNA: TGTGCCAGCAGCTTACAGGGGACTAATTCACCCCTCCACTTT
CDR3: CASSLQGTNSPLHF

V: TRBV11-2
J: TRBJ2-3
D: TRBD2
size: .
DNA: TGTGCCAGCAGCCGGGGGACTAGCGGGGGCACAGATACGCAGTATTTT
CDR3: CASSRGTSGGTDTQYF

V: TRBV19
J: TRBJ1-2
D: TRBD1
size: .
DNA: TGTGCCAGTAGTATCCTCCTACCGGGACAGGGGGCGGAGGGCTACACCTTC
CDR3: CASSILLPGQGAEGYTF

V: TRBV6-1
J: TRBJ2-3
D: TRBD1
size: few
DNA: TGTGCCAGCAGTGGGGGGGACAGGGGTTATGACACAGATACGCAGTATTTT
CDR3: CASSGGDRGYDTDTQYF

V: TRBV2
J: TRBJ2-1
D: TRBD2
size: once
DNA: TGTGCCAGCAGTGTCGGACTAGCCACCGTGATTTCCTACAATGAGCAGTTCTTC
CDR3: CASSVGLATVISYNEQFF

V: TRBV6-1
J: TRBJ2-7
D: TRBD1
size: .
DNA: TGTGCCAGCACTTCCCGGGACAGGACCTACGAGCAGTACTTC
CDR3: CASTSRDRTYEQYF

V: TRBV2
J: TRBJ1-5
D: .
size: few
DNA: TGTGCCAGCAGTGATATGCAGGTCAATCAGCCCCAGCATTTT
CDR3: CASSDMQVNQPQHF

V: TRBV5-6
J: TRBJ2-2
D: TRBD2
size: .
DNA: TGTGCCAGCAGCTCAACTAGCGGGGAAAGGACCGGGGAGCTGTTTTTT
CDR3: CASSSTSGERTGELFF

V: TRBV7-9
J: TRBJ2-4
D: .
size: .
DNA: TGTGCCAGCGGGGACTATGGAGGGGGTCCCAAAAACATTCAGTACTTC
CDR3: CASGDYGGGPKNIQYF

V: TRBV2
J: TRBJ1-4
D: .
size: .
DNA: TGTGCCAGCAGTGCTCAGGCGAGGGGAGGAAATGAAAAACTGTTTTTT
CDR3: CASSAQARGGNEKLFF

V: TRBV9
J: TRBJ1-6
D: .
size: few
DNA: TGTGCCAGCAGCGTAGAATCAGGAGGGAATTCACCCCTCCACTTT
CDR3: CASSVESGGNSPLHF

V: TRBV4-3
J: TRBJ1-1
D: .
size: medium-sized
DNA: TGCGCCAGCAGCCAAGATCCCGCAGGTTTGAACACTGAAGCTTTCTTT
CDR3: CASSQDPAGLNTEAFF

V: TRBV5-8
J: TRBJ2-5
D: .
size: .
DNA: TGTGCCAGCCCAGCTTGGTTCAACAGGGACCAAGAGACCCAGTACTTC
CDR3: CASPAWFNRDQETQYF

V: TRBV6-6
J: TRBJ1-1
D: .
size: .
DNA: TGTGCCAGCAAGTCTTTGGGGGGGAACACTGAAGCTTTCTTT
CDR3: CASKSLGGNTEAFF

V: TRBV5-8
J: TRBJ1-4
D: .
size: .
DNA: TGTGCCGGCAGGGGCCAAGTCAATGAAAAACTGTTTTTT
CDR3: CAGRGQVNEKLFF

V: TRBV6-6
J: TRBJ1-1
D: TRBD1
size: .
DNA: TGTGCCGCCACCGACGTAACCGGGACAGGGGTTGAAGCTTTCTTT
CDR3: CAATDVTGTGVEAFF

V: TRBV19
J: TRBJ1-2
D: .
size: .
DNA: TGTGCCACCCGGCTGGACAGTAACTATGGCTACACCTTC
CDR3: CATRLDSNYGYTF

V: TRBV4-1
J: TRBJ2-3
D: .
size: .
DNA: TGCGCCAGCAGCCGAACAGCGTCACTAACGGGGACAGATACGCAGTATTTT
CDR3: CASSRTASLTGTDTQYF

V: TRBV7-9
J: TRBJ2-5
D: TRBD2
size: .
DNA: TGTGCCAGCAGCTTAGCCGGCTGGGCTAGCGGGGGTCCTGGAGAGACCCAGTACTTC
CDR3: CASSLAGWASGGPGETQYF

V: TRBV9
J: TRBJ2-3
D: TRBD2
size: .
DNA: TGTGCCAGCAGCGCAGGAGGCGGACTAGCGGATACGCAGTATTTT
CDR3: CASSAGGGLADTQYF

V: TRBV9
J: TRBJ2-3
D: .
size: .
DNA: TGTGCCAGCAGCGTAGGCGGGGCCCTCACAGATACGCAGTATTTT
CDR3: CASSVGGALTDTQYF

V: TRBV11-2
J: TRBJ2-5
D: .
size: .
DNA: TGTGCCAGCAGCTTACAGGGCCAGACCCAAGAGACCCAGTACTTC
CDR3: CASSLQGQTQETQYF

V: TRBV7-2
J: TRBJ2-7
D: TRBD2
size: few
DNA: TGTGCCAGCAGCTTAGCGGGACTAGCTGATTTCTACGAGCAGTACTTC
CDR3: CASSLAGLADFYEQYF